This record looks at one TCR beta chain sequence and its context. This clonotype was seen repeatedly, ten times or more. What this receptor recognizes is not known. No per-base quality is available; no much larger clone lies one base away. TCRdb records Illumina HiSeq 2500 as the sequencer. Quantitative 5'-RACE with molecular barcodes was used to prepare TCR beta libraries. Concerning the study's data processing: To identify disease-linked TCR variants, a new computational method was used, one built on a probabilistic model of VDJ rearrangement. The public reads were reprocessed in TCRdb via fastp at Q25 and MiXCR, keeping in-frame beta chains. Entries are consolidated by CDR3 protein sequence, retaining the most common genes and DNA. The V and J calls were determined by TCRdb, not by the authors. Here the sample has fewer than 250,000 distinct CDR3 sequences; over 9.5% occur a single time. Of the sample, about 2.5% falls within the top ten clones.

CDR1 and CDR2, looked up from the germline V gene (reference sequence), are DFQATT and SNEGSKA. V loses 6 bases, J loses 6 bases, and the germline ends lie 16 bases apart. From its cysteine to its phenylalanine, the CDR3 spans 13 amino acids. Just CDR3 DNA is preserved here, 39 bases in frame from base 1. The data were taken from a study of CD8 T cells in ankylosing spondylitis (dated by TCRdb to about 2017). Regarding the study in general: T cell receptor beta repertoires were profiled in healthy donors and ankylosing spondylitis patients so that disease-linked TCR variants could be found. Samples of peripheral blood were taken, and for ankylosing spondylitis patients, synovial fluid was collected as well. The full study cohort was made up of about 24 ankylosing spondylitis patients and 108 healthy donors.

Results and caveats for the whole study, not just this receptor: Some of the motif variants had been reported before in the synovial fluid and blood of reactive arthritis patients, a finding that suggests common disease-initiation mechanisms. Blood from ankylosing spondylitis patients appeared to be characterized by a TCR beta motif made up of 8 or 9 highly homologous amino acid variants. The disease-linked clones were reported as significantly enriched in matched synovial fluid samples from ankylosing spondylitis patients. The disease-linked clones showed a CD8+ phenotype and occurred at relatively low frequencies in peripheral blood.

Sequencing was carried out using blood, either unsorted or a sorted T cell fraction (not recorded which). The sequence was collected from a male donor with ankylosing spondylitis or in good health (not recorded which). This sequence uses TRBV20-1 and TRBJ2-3; TRBD2 is perhaps the D gene, given 5 matching bases. In nucleotides, the sequence is TGCAGTGCCGCGGGCGGCTCAGTGGATACGCAGTATTTT. Translated, it gives CSAAGGSVDTQYF.